The clone carrying this T cell receptor (beta chain) was seen a handful of times. These data belong to a study of T cells in Graves' hyperthyroidism and ophthalmopathy. The source material, RNA transcripts, was used to amplify TCR beta CDR3 regions. First-round RT-PCR with HTBI primers amplified the TCR CDR3 region. Via MiXCR, TCRdb re-called the multiplex PCR reads, giving one row per CDR3 protein. The top ten hold more than 60% of the sample, which has fewer than 400,000 distinct CDR3 sequences, 20% to 25% seen once. The germline CDR1 and CDR2 sequences are SGHNT and YENEEA. CDR3 length: 13 amino acids. V lost 1 base, J lost 2 bases, and 6 bases lay in between.

The sequence was obtained from a man in his fifties with Graves' hyperthyroidism. This sequence joins TRBV11-3 and TRBJ2-7; D is undetermined. The sequenced sample was blood. The CDR3 bases are TGTGCCAGCAGCTTAGTTTCGGCCTACGAGCAGTACTTC. Amino acids: CASSLVSAYEQYF.